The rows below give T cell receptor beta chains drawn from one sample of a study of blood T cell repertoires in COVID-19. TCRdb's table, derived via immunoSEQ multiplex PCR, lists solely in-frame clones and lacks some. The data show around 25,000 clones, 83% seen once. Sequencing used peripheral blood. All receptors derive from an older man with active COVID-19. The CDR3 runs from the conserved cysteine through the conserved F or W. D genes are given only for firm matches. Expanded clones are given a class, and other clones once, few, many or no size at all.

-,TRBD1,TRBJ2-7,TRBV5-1,CASSRRYGTAESEQYF,TGCGCCAGCAGCAGACGTTACGGGACAGCGGAATCCGAGCAGTACTTC
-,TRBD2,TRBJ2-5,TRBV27,CASRYGREGTQYF,TGTGCCAGCAGGTACGGGAGGGAAGGGACCCAGTACTTC
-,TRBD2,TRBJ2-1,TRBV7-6,CASSPTSGFYNEQFF,TGTGCCAGCAGCCCGACTAGCGGGTTCTACAATGAGCAGTTCTTC
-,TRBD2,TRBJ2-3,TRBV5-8,CASSGLLAGVGDTQYF,TGTGCCAGCAGCGGCCTTCTAGCGGGGGTCGGGGATACGCAGTATTTT
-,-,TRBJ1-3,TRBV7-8,CASSLAPQGSGNTIYF,TGTGCCAGCAGCTTAGCCCCCCAGGGCTCTGGAAACACCATATATTTT
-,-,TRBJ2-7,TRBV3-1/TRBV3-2,CASSQDPAGLGPYEQYF,TGTGCCAGCAGCCAAGATCCCGCGGGATTGGGACCCTACGAGCAGTACTTC
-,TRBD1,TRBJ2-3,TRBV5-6,CASSLVDRVEDTQYF,TGTGCCAGCAGCCTAGTCGACAGGGTTGAGGATACGCAGTATTTT
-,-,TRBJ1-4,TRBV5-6,CASSLQVNEKLFF,TGTGCCAGCAGCTTACAGGTTAATGAAAAACTGTTTTTT
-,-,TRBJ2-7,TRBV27,CASSQRLGEYEQYF,TGTGCCAGCAGCCAACGCCTGGGAGAGTACGAGCAGTACTTC
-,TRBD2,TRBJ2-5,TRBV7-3,CASSPTSGGVETQYF,TGTGCCAGCAGCCCTACTAGCGGGGGGGTGGAGACCCAGTACTTC
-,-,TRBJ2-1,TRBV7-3,CASSPRAPYSEQFF,TGTGCCAGCAGCCCCCGTGCCCCTTACAGTGAGCAGTTCTTC
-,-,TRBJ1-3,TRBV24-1,CATLTTAGSGNTIYF,TGTGCCACCCTCACCACCGCAGGGTCTGGAAACACCATATATTTT
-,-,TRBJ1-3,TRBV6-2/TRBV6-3,CASSLRRAGNTIYF,TGTGCCAGCAGTCTTAGGAGAGCTGGAAACACCATATATTTT
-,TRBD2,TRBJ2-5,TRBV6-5,CASSYSREALTAQYF,TGTGCCAGCAGTTACTCGCGGGAGGCTTTGACGGCCCAGTACTTC
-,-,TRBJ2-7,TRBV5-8,CASSSHPGSYEQYF,TGTGCCAGCAGTTCCCACCCGGGTTCCTACGAGCAGTACTTC
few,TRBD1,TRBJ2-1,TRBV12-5,CASAPGQGADNEQFF,TGTGCTAGTGCCCCCGGGCAGGGGGCGGACAATGAGCAGTTCTTC
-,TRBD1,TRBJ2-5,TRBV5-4,CATESDRARETQYF,TGTGCCACTGAATCCGACAGGGCCCGAGAGACCCAGTACTTC
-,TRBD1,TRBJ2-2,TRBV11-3,CASSFSQGVSSTGELFF,TGTGCCAGCAGCTTTTCTCAGGGGGTGTCGAGCACCGGGGAGCTGTTTTTT
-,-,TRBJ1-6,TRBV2,CASRGTNNSPLHF,TGTGCCAGCAGGGGGACTAATAATTCACCCCTCCACTTT
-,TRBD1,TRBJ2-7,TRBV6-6,CASSYIGQGNEQYF,TGTGCCAGCAGTTACATCGGACAGGGGAACGAGCAGTACTTC
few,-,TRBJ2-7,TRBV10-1,CASSQSRGLYEQYF,TGCGCCAGCAGTCAGTCGCGGGGGCTCTACGAGCAGTACTTC
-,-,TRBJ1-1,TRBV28,CASSLLDSRNTEAFF,TGTGCCAGCAGTTTATTAGACAGCAGGAACACTGAAGCTTTCTTT
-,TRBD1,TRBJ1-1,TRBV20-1,CKTGGVEAFF,TGCAAGACAGGGGGCGTCGAAGCTTTCTTT
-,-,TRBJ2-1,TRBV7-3,CASSGQQTGEQFF,TGTGCCAGCAGCGGACAGCAAACAGGTGAGCAGTTCTTC
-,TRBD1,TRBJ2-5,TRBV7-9,CASSSPTGLFQETQYF,TGTGCCAGCAGCTCACCGACAGGGCTATTCCAAGAGACCCAGTACTTC
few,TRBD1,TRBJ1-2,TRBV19,CASSTPTGHYGYTF,TGTGCCAGTAGTACCCCGACAGGGCACTATGGCTACACCTTC
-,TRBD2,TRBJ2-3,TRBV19,CASSIGTSGYTQYF,TGTGCCAGTAGTATTGGGACTAGCGGCTATACGCAGTATTTT
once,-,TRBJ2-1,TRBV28,CASSFDRSSYNEQFF,TGTGCCAGCAGTTTCGACAGAAGCTCCTACAATGAGCAGTTCTTC
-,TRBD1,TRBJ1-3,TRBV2,CASSATGVGNTIYF,TGTGCCAGCAGCGCCACAGGGGTAGGAAACACCATATATTTT
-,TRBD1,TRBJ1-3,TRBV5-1,CASSLDRGHSGNTIYF,TGCGCCAGCAGCTTAGACAGGGGGCACTCTGGAAACACCATATATTTT
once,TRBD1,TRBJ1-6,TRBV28,CASSLVVGQGANSPLHF,TGTGCCAGCAGTTTAGTGGTCGGCCAGGGGGCGAATTCACCCCTCCACTTT
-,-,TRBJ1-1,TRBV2,CASGSNSGNTEAFF,TGTGCCAGCGGATCGAATAGCGGGAACACTGAAGCTTTCTTT
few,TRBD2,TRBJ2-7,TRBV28,CASERESGEQYF,TGTGCCAGCGAGCGGGAGTCGGGCGAGCAGTACTTC
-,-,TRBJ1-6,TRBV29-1,CSVVLGSGDSPLHF,TGCAGCGTTGTATTAGGAAGCGGTGATTCACCCCTCCACTTT
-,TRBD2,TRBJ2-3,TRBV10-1,CASSDAGGGTDTQYF,TGCGCCAGCAGTGACGCGGGAGGAGGCACAGATACGCAGTATTTT
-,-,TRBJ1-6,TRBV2,CASRETGTPNSPLHF,TGTGCCAGCAGAGAAACCGGGACACCCAATTCACCCCTCCACTTT
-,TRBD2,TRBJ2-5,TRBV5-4,CASSLLSSGKTQYF,TGTGCCAGCAGCTTGTTGTCTAGCGGGAAGACCCAGTACTTC
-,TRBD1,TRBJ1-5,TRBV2,CASTGTGGQPQHF,TGTGCCAGCACAGGGACAGGGGGACAGCCCCAGCATTTT
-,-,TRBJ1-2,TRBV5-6,CASSLETGYGYTF,TGTGCCAGCAGCTTGGAAACAGGGTATGGCTACACCTTC
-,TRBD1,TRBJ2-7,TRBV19,CASSTDRGLYEQYF,TGTGCCAGTAGTACCGACAGGGGGCTTTACGAGCAGTACTTC
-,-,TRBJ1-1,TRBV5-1,CASSLEDPGRSEAFF,TGCGCCAGCAGCTTGGAGGATCCGGGGAGGAGTGAAGCTTTCTTT
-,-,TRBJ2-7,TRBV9,CASSEQPHSSYEQYF,TGTGCCAGCAGCGAGCAGCCCCACAGTAGCTACGAGCAGTACTTC
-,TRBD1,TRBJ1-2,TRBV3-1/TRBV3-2,CASSEDREGGGYTF,TGTGCCAGCAGCGAGGACAGGGAGGGAGGTGGCTACACCTTC
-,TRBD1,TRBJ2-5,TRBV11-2,CASSTPGTGGRRETQYF,TGTGCCAGCAGCACCCCCGGGACAGGGGGTCGAAGAGAGACCCAGTACTTC
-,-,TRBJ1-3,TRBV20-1,CSASKRDSGNTIYF,TGCAGTGCTAGTAAGAGAGACTCTGGAAACACCATATATTTT
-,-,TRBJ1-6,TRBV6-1,CASSEVAAYSSYNSPLHF,TGTGCCAGCAGTGAAGTGGCGGCTTATAGCTCCTATAATTCACCCCTCCACTTT
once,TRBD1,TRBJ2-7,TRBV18,CASSPWDRVDEQYF,TGTGCCAGCTCACCCTGGGACAGGGTTGACGAGCAGTACTTC
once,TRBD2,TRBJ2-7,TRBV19,CASSFIGGSSYEQYF,TGTGCCAGTAGTTTTATCGGGGGGAGCTCCTACGAGCAGTACTTC
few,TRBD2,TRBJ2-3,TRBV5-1,CASSRGLAGGPTDTQYF,TGCGCCAGCAGCCGGGGACTAGCGGGAGGACCCACAGATACGCAGTATTTT
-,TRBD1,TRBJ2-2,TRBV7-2,CASSPGTGLSGELFF,TGTGCCAGCAGCCCGGGGACAGGGCTCTCCGGGGAGCTGTTTTTT
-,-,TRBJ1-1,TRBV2,CASLYPGGWAFF,TGTGCCAGCCTATACCCGGGGGGATGGGCTTTCTTT
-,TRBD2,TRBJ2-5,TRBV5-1,CASSFVSGSQETQYF,TGCGCCAGCAGCTTTGTTAGCGGGAGTCAAGAGACCCAGTACTTC